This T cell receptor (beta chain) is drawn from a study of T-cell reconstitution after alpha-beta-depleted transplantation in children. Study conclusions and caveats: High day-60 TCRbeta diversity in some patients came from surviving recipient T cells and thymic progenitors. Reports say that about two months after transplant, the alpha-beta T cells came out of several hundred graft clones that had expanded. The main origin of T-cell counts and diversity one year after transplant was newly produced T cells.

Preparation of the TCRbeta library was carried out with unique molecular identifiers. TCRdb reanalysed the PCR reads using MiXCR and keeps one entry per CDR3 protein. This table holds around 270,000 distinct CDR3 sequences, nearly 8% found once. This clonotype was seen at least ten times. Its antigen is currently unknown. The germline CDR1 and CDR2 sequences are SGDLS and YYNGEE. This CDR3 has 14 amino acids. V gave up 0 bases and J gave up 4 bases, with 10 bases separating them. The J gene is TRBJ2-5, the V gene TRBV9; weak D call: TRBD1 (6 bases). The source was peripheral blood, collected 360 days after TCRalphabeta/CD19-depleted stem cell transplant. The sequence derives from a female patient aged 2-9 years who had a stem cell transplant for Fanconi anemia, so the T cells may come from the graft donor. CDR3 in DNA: TGTGCCAGCAGCGTAGGACAGGTTTCAGAGACCCAGTACTTC. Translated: CASSVGQVSETQYF.